This T cell receptor beta chain appears in the sequencing data of a study of cytomegalovirus exposure and HLA in healthy donors (dated by TCRdb to between 2016 and 2019). As for the study more broadly: According to a later analysis, the approximately 120 validation repertoires were produced on the same platform as the 700 or so repertoires of the first cohort. The study aimed to test whether cataloging public T cell receptors could reveal signatures of past pathogen exposure. Along with the approximately 650-subject first cohort, a separate validation cohort of 120 different subjects was used. To predict cytomegalovirus infection status, the study brought together high-throughput TCR immunosequencing, statistical association of individual TCRs with disease status, and machine learning.

The library was obtained by the immunoSEQ multiplex PCR assay. As for the original processing: A statistical classification framework was developed to diagnose cytomegalovirus status using the catalog of TCR beta chain sequences. TCRdb took this table from immuneACCESS and kept in-frame rearrangements with V and J called. Such tables lack part of the clones; where checked against another copy, unresolved V genes explain under half of the gap, and the rest is unexplained. D and trimming were read from the DNA, whereas the V and J calls and clone size are those reported in that table. Counted in this sample were about 120,000 clones; roughly nine tenths of them appeared once. Of the sample, 1% to 1.5% falls within the top ten clones. Separate from the approximately 670-subject first cohort, the validation cohort of roughly 130 subjects was the group to which the donors belonged. As regards this clone: Its antigen has not been determined. Per-nucleotide qualities are absent, and no much larger clonotype sits a single base away.

CDR1 is given as ENHRY and CDR2 as SYGVKD, both from the germline V gene. Trimming leaves V shorter by 4 bases and J shorter by 5 bases, with the junction holding 7 bases beyond the gene matches. CDR3 length: 16 amino acids, cysteine to phenylalanine. Only the CDR3 part of the read is kept: 48 bases, read in frame from the first base. What the authors observed across the whole study: All 120 repertoires were used to score co-occurrence in the validation cohort in a later analysis, because that analysis had no HLA typing for the cohort. A total of some 180 TCR beta chains were listed by the study as associated with cytomegalovirus. In both the original and validation cohorts, the classifier was reported to diagnose cytomegalovirus status with high specificity and sensitivity. In vitro tests confirmed that a few of the cytomegalovirus-associated TCR beta chains recognize cytomegalovirus antigens. It was suggested by the authors that the approach could potentially be generalized to other disease states and immunological phenotypes. In a later analysis, TCRs clustered in the first cohort were found to also tend to co-occur in the 120 or so validation repertoires, with approximately 95% of cluster scores above 0. While some public TCRs were present in many individuals, most TCR sequences turned up only very rarely across donors.

The origin of this receptor is a woman aged 18 to 35 in good health and CMV-seronegative. Sequencing was performed on PBMCs. The rearranged chain carries TRBV10-3 and TRBJ2-7; 14 of the junction bases match TRBD2. The DNA reads TGTGCCATCAGTGTCGGGACTAGCGGGGGAAAGAACGAGCAGTACTTC. Its protein product is CAISVGTSGGKNEQYF.